Shown below are 13 T cell receptor beta chains from a single sample sequenced in a study of T cell changes during pregnancy in multiple sclerosis. Assay: immunoSEQ multiplex PCR; the TCRdb copy retains only in-frame clones and omits some. The profile shows around 86,000 clones, 90% to 95% of them singletons. Specimen: peripheral blood, collected in the first trimester of pregnancy. The receptor source for this set is a female donor with multiple sclerosis, enrolled in a pregnancy study.

The DNA for the CDR3 is TGCGCCAGCAGCTTGGAGGGACAACGGGACGAGCAGTACTTC. Amino acid sequence: CASSLEGQRDEQYF. The chain is built from TRBV5-1 and TRBJ2-7; D might be TRBD1 (6 bases). The CDR3 runs to 14 residues. Trimming took 0 bases from V and 5 from J, leaving 12 bases between them. Germline CDR1 and CDR2: SGHRS and YFSETQ.

The chain recombines TRBV4-3 with TRBJ1-5; 7 bases are shared with TRBD1. V shed 0 bases, J shed 5 bases, and the junction held 4 bases outside the gene matches. Germline CDR1 LGHNA, CDR2 YSLEER. This CDR3 has 15 residues. CDR3 loop: CASSQDTQGDQPQHF. The CDR3 DNA follows: TGCGCCAGCAGCCAAGATACCCAGGGGGATCAGCCCCAGCATTTT.

V is TRBV25-1 and J is TRBJ2-2, with 13 bases identical to TRBD2. Germline V gene lookup returns CDR1 MGHDK and CDR2 SYGVNS. This CDR3 region has 14 residues. V trimming: 6 bases; J trimming: 9 bases; junction bases outside the gene matches: 4. CDR3 coding DNA: TGTGCCAGCAGGGGACTAGCGGGGAGCCGGGAGCTGTTTTTT. It codes for CASRGLAGSRELFF. Full variable domain (missing parts from reference TRBV25-1 and TRBJ2-2): EADIYQTPRYLVIGTGKKITLECSQTMGHDKMYWYQQDPGMELHLIHYSYGVNSTEKGDLSSESTVSRIRTEHFPLTLESARPSHTSQYLCASRGLAGSRELFFGEGSRLTVL.

The chain uses TRBV13 and TRBJ2-5, with 8 bases fitting TRBD1. The V gene end was trimmed by 9 bases and the J gene end by 5 bases; junction bases not matched to a gene: 8. This CDR3 has 13 amino acids. Germline CDR1 is PRHDT and CDR2 is FYEKMQ (reference sequence). CDR3 residues: CASRLGQVETQYF. In DNA form, the CDR3 reads TGTGCCAGTCGATTGGGACAGGTTGAGACCCAGTACTTC.

The chain combines TRBV4-1 with TRBJ1-2; 9 bases map to TRBD1. The germline CDR1 and CDR2 sequences are MGHRA and YSYEKL. V shed 5 bases and J 9 bases; nucleotides not matched to a gene: 7. This CDR3 spans 13 amino acids. CDR3 DNA: TGCGCCAGCAGCGCCGACAGGGGGGTTAGCTACACCTTC. The encoded protein is CASSADRGVSYTF.

The gene calls are TRBV7-9 and TRBJ2-3; 16 bases are shared with TRBD2. The CDR3 covers 17 residues. Germline CDR1 SEHNR, CDR2 FQNEAQ (reference sequence). The V and J ends lost 4 bases and 7 bases, in that order; junction bases with no gene match: 8. CDR3 protein: CASSSGLAGGPSNTQYF. The CDR3 nucleotides are TGTGCCAGCAGCTCGGGACTAGCGGGGGGGCCTTCCAATACGCAGTATTTT.

This clone was counted only a few times. The V call is TRBV29-1, the J call TRBJ1-1; D is unclear. V lost 6 bases to trimming and J lost 8 bases, with 19 bases between them. CDR1 is SQVTM, CDR2 ANQGSEA, per germline. CDR3 length: 13 residues. Here the CDR3 DNA reads TGCAGCGTCGTGAGGAGAACACGACCAGAAGCTTTCTTT. Protein: CSVVRRTRPEAFF. Based on the CDR3 plus reference TRBV29-1 and TRBJ1-1, the full variable domain is SAVISQKPSRDICQRGTSLTIQCQVDSQVTMMFWYRQQPGQSLTLIATANQGSEATYESGFVIDKFPISRPNLTFSTLTVSNMSPEDSSIYLCSVVRRTRPEAFFGQGTRLTVV.

J is TRBJ2-1 and V is TRBV5-1; 8 nucleotides match TRBD2. There are 16 residues in the CDR3. Germline lookup yields CDR1 SGHRS and CDR2 YFSETQ. Trimming took 0 bases from V and 3 from J; bases not matched to a gene: 5. CDR3 bases: TGCGCCAGCAGCTTGGCTAGCGGGCCGTACTACAATGAGCAGTTCTTC. It encodes CASSLASGPYYNEQFF.

The rearrangement joins TRBV5-1 to TRBJ2-7; 7 bases match TRBD1. CDR3 length: 15 amino acids. CDR1 is SGHRS and CDR2 is YFSETQ in the germline V gene. The V segment lost 4 bases and the J segment 5 bases; nucleotides outside the gene matches: 12. In DNA, the CDR3 is TGCGCCAGCAGCGTGCCCAAGGGGGCGGTCAACGAGCAGTACTTC. It specifies CASSVPKGAVNEQYF.

The CDR3 loop reads CASSLESGYGQPQHF. CDR3 sequence (DNA): TGCGCCAGCAGCTTGGAGTCGGGGTATGGTCAGCCCCAGCATTTT. The V call is TRBV5-1, the J call TRBJ1-5; D remains ambiguous. Between the trimmed V and J ends, which lost 0 bases and 6 bases, there was a span of 13 bases. The CDR3 is 15 amino acids. Germline loops: CDR1 SGHRS, CDR2 YFSETQ.

The rearrangement links TRBV6-1 to TRBJ2-7, with D perhaps matching TRBD2 (6 bases). This CDR3 is built from 12 residues. The V and J ends lost 6 bases and 12 bases respectively, with 18 bases between them. Germline loops: CDR1 MNHNS, CDR2 SASEGT. The CDR3 DNA reads as TGTGCCAGCAGCGGCACTAGCACGAAGGGGTACTTC. It yields the protein CASSGTSTKGYF.

The rearrangement links TRBV5-1 to TRBJ1-1, with D possibly matching TRBD1 (5 bases). Trimming shortened V by 6 bases and J by 1 base, and 13 bases separated the two germline ends. The CDR3 is made up of 14 amino acids. Germline CDR1 and CDR2: SGHRS and YFSETQ. The CDR3 sequence: CASMEGPKNTEAFF. The DNA of the CDR3 is TGCGCCAGCATGGAGGGGCCGAAGAACACTGAAGCTTTCTTT.

The chain uses TRBV11-3 and TRBJ2-5; D might be TRBD2 (5 bases). The CDR3 has 15 residues. CDR1 is SGHNT, CDR2 YENEEA, per germline. The V gene lost 5 bases and the J gene lost 2 bases, with 15 bases spanning the gap. The CDR3 spells CASSLTSGLQETQYF. In DNA form, the CDR3 reads TGTGCCAGCAGCCTCACAAGCGGCTTACAAGAGACCCAGTACTTC.